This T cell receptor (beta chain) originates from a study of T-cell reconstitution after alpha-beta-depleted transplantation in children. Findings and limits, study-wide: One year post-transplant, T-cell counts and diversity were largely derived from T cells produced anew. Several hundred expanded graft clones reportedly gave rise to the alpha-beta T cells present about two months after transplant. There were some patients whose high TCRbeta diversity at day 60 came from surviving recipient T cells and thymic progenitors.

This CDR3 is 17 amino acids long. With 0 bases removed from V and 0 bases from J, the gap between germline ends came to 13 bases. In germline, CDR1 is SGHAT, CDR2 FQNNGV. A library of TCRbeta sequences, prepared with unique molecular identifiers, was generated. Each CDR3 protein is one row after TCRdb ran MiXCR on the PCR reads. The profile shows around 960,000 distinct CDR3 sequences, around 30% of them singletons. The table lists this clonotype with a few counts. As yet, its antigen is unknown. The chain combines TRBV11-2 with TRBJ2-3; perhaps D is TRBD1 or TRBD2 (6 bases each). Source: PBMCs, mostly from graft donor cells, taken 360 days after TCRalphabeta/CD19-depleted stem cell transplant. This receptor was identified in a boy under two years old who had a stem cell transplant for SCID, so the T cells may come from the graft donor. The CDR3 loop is CASSLEFGGLSTDTQYF. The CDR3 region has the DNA TGTGCCAGCAGCTTAGAGTTCGGGGGCCTTAGCACAGATACGCAGTATTTT. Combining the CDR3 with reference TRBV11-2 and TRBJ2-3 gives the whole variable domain EAGVAQSPRYKIIEKRQSVAFWCNPISGHATLYWYQQILGQGPKLLIQFQNNGVVDDSQLPKDRFSAERLKGVDSTLKIQPAKLEDSAVYLCASSLEFGGLSTDTQYFGPGTRLTVL.